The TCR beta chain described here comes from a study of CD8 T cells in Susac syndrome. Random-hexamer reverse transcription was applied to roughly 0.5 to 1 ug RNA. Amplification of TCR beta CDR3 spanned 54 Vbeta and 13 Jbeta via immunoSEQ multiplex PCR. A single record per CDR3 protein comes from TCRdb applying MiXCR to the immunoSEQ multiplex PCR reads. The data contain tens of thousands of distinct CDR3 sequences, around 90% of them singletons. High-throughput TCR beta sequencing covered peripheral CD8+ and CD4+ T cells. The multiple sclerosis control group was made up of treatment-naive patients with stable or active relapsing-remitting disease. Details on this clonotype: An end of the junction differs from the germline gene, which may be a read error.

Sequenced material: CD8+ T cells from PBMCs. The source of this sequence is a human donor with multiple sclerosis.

The CDR3 region is CASSEQGPSSNQPQHF. The CDR3 DNA is TGTGCCAGCAGTGAACAGGGACCCTCTAGCAACCAGCCCCAGCATTTT. The chain employs TRBV2 and TRBJ1-5, with D perhaps TRBD1 (5 bases). The CDR3 is 16 residues long. Germline CDR1 SNHLY, CDR2 FYNNEI.